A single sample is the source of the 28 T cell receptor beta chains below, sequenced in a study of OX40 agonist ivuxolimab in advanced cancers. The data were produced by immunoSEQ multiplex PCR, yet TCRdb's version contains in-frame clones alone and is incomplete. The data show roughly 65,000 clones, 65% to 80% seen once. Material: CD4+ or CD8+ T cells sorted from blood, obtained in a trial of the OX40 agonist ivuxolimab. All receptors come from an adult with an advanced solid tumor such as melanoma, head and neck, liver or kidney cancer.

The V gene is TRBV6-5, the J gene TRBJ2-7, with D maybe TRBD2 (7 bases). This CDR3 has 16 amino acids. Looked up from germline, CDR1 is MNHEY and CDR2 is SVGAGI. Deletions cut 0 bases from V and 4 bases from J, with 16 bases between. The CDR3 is CASSYSRGLVRYEQYF. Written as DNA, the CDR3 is TGTGCCAGCAGTTACTCGCGGGGGCTTGTACGGTACGAGCAGTACTTC.

CDR3 loop: CASSSRKGNNEQFF. CDR3 nucleotides: TGTGCCAGCAGCTCCCGGAAGGGGAACAATGAGCAGTTCTTC. The V call is TRBV11-2, the J call TRBJ2-1, with a tentative D call TRBD1 (5 bases). The CDR3 totals 14 residues. V lost 4 bases to trimming and J lost 5 bases, with 12 bases between them. CDR1 is SGHAT and CDR2 is FQNNGV in the germline V gene.

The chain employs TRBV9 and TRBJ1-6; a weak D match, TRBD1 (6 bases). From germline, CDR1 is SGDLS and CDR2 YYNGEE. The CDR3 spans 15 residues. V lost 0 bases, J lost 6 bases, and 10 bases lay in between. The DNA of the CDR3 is TGTGCCAGCAGCGTAGTAGGGGGGGGTAATTCACCCCTCCACTTT. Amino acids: CASSVVGGGNSPLHF.

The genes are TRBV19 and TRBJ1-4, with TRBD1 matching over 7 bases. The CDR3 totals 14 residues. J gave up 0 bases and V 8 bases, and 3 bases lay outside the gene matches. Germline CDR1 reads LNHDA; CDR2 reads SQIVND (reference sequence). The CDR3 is CASRQGSTNEKLFF. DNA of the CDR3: TGTGCCAGTCGACAGGGCTCAACTAATGAAAAACTGTTTTTT.

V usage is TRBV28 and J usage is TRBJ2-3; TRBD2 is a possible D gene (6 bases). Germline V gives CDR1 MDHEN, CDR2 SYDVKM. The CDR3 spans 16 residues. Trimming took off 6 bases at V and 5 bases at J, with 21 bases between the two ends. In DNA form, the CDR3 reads TGTGCCAGCAGCTCCCCCGGAGGGACGTCCAGAGATACGCAGTATTTT. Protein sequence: CASSSPGGTSRDTQYF.

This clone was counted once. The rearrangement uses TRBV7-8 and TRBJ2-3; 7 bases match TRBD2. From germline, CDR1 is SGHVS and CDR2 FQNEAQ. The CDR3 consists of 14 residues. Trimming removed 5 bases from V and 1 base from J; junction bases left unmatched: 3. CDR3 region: CASSPAGGTDTQYF. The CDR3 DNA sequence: TGTGCCAGCAGCCCCGCGGGGGGCACAGATACGCAGTATTTT.

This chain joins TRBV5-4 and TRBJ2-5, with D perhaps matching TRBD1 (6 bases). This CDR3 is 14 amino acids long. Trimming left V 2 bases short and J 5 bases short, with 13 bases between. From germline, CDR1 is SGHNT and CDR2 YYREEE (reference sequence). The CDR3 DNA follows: TGTGCCAGCAGCTTCCGTCACAGGGATGAGACCCAGTACTTC. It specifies CASSFRHRDETQYF.

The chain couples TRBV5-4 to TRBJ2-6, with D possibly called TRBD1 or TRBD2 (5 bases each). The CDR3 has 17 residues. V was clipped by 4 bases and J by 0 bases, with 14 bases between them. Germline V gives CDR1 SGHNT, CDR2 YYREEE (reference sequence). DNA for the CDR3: TGTGCCAGCAGCATGAACCGGGGCCGCTCTGGGGCCAACGTCCTGACTTTC. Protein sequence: CASSMNRGRSGANVLTF.

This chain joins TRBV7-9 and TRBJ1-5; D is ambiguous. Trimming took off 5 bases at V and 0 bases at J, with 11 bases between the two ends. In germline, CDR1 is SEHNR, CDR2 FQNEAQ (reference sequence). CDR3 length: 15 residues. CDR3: CASSLDGRSNQPQHF. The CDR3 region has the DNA TGTGCCAGCAGCCTGGACGGCCGTAGCAATCAGCCCCAGCATTTT.

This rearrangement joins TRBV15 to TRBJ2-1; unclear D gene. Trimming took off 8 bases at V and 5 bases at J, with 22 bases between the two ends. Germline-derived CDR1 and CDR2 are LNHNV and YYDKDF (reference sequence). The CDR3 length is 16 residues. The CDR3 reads CATSVNFGTQNNEQFF. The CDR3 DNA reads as TGTGCCACCTCTGTGAATTTTGGAACACAAAACAATGAGCAGTTCTTC.

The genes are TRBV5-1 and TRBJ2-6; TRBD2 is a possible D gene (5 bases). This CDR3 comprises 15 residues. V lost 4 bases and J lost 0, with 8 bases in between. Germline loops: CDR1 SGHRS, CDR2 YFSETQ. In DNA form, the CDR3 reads TGCGCCAGCAGCGCCGGGGACTCTGGGGCCAACGTCCTGACTTTC. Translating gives CASSAGDSGANVLTF.

The CDR3 protein is CASSLRGEYTIYF. The CDR3 nucleotides are TGTGCCAGCAGCTTGCGGGGGGAGTACACCATATATTTT. The chain joins TRBV5-8 to TRBJ1-3; D might be TRBD1 (5 bases). The germline V gene encodes CDR1 SGHTS and CDR2 YDEGEE. The V and J ends lost 1 base and 8 bases respectively, with 10 bases between them. This CDR3 has 13 residues.

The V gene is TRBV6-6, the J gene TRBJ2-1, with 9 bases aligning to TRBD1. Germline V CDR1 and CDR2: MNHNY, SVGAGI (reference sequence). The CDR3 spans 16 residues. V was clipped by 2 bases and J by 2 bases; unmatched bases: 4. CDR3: CASSYLRDRAYNEQFF. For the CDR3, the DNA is TGTGCCAGCAGTTACCTCCGGGACAGGGCCTACAATGAGCAGTTCTTC.

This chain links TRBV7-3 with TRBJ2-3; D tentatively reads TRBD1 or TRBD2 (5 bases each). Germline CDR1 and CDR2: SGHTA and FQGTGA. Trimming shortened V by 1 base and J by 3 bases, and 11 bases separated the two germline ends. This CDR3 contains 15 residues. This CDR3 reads CASSLNPGRTDTQYF. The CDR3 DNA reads TGTGCCAGCAGCTTAAATCCGGGGCGGACAGATACGCAGTATTTT.

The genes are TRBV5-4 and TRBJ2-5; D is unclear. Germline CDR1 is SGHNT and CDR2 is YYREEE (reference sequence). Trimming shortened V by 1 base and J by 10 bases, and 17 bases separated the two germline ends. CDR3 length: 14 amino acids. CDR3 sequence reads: CASSLYSDASIQYF. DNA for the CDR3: TGTGCCAGCAGCTTGTATTCGGATGCGTCGATCCAGTACTTC.

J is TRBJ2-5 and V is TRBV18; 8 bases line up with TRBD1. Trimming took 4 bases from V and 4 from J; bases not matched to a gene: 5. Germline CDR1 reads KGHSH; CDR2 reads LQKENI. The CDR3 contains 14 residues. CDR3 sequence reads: CASSLLGQGETQYF. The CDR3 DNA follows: TGTGCCAGCTCACTCTTAGGACAGGGAGAGACCCAGTACTTC. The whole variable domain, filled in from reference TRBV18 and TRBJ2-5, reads NAGVMQNPRHLVRRRGQEARLRCSPMKGHSHVYWYRQLPEEGLKFMVYLQKENIIDESGMPKERFSAEFPKEGPSILRIQQVVRGDSAAYFCASSLLGQGETQYFGPGTRLLVL.

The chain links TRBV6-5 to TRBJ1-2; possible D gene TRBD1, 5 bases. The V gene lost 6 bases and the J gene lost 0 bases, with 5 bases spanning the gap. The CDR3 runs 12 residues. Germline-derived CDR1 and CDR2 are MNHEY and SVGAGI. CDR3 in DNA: TGTGCCAGCAGGGACACTAACTATGGCTACACCTTC. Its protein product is CASRDTNYGYTF.

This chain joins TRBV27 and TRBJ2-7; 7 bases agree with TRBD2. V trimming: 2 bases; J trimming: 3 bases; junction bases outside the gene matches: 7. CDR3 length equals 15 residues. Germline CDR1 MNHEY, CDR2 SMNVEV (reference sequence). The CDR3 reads CASSLGAGEVYEQYF. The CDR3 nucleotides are TGTGCCAGCAGTTTAGGGGCGGGAGAAGTCTACGAGCAGTACTTC.

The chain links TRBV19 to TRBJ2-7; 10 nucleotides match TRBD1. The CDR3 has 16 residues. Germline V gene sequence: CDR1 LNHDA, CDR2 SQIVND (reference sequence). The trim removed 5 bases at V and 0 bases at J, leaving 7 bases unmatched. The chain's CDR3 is CASSLYGTGVSYEQYF. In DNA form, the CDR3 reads TGTGCCAGTAGTTTATACGGGACAGGGGTCTCCTACGAGCAGTACTTC.

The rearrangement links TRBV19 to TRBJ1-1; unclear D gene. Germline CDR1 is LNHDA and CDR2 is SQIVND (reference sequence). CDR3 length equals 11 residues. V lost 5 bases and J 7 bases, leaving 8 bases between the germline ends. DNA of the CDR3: TGTGCCAGTAGTTACCGAATTGAAGCTTTCTTT. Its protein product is CASSYRIEAFF.

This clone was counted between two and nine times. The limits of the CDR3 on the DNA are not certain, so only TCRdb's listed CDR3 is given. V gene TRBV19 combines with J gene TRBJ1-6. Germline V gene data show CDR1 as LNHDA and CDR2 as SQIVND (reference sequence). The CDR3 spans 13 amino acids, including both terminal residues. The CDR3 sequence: CASTSAAWSPLHF.

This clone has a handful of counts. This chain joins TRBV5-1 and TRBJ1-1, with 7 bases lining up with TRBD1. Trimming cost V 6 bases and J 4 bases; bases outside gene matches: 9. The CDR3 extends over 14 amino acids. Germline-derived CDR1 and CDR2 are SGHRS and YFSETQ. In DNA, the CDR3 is TGCGCCAGCAAGGTGCAGGGGGAGACCACTGAAGCTTTCTTT. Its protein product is CASKVQGETTEAFF. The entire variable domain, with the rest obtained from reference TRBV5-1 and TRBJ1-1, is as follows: KAGVTQTPRYLIKTRGQQVTLSCSPISGHRSVSWYQQTPGQGLQFLFEYFSETQRNKGNFPGRFSGRQFSNSRSEMNVSTLELGDSALYLCASKVQGETTEAFFGQGTRLTVV.

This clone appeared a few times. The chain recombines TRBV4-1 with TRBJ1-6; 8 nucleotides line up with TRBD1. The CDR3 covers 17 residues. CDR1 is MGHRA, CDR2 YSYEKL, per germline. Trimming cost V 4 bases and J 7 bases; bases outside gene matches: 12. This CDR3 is CASSLPSRGLENSPLHF. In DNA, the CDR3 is TGCGCCAGCAGCCTCCCCAGCAGGGGGCTGGAGAATTCACCCCTCCACTTT.

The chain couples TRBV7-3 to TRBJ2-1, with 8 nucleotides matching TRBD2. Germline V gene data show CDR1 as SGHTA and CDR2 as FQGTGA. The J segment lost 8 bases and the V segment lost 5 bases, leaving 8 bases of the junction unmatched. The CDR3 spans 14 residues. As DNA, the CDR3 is TGTGCCAGCAGCCTTGGGACTAGTAAGGATGAGCAGTTCTTC. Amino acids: CASSLGTSKDEQFF.

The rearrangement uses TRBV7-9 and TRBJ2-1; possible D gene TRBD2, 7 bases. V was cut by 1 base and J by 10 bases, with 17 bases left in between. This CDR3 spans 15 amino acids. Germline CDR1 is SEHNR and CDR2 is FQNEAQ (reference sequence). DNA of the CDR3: TGTGCCAGCAGCTTAGGCCGAGGGGGGGCTAAAGAGCAGTTCTTC. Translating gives CASSLGRGGAKEQFF.

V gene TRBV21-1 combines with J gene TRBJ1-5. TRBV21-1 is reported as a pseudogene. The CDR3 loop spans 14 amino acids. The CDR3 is CASSKFHSNQPQHF. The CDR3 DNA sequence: TGTGCCAGCAGCAAATTCCACAGCAATCAGCCCCAGCATTTT.

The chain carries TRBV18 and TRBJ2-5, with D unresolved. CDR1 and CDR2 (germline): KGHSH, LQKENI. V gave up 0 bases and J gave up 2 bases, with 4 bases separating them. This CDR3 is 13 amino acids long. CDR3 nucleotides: TGTGCCAGCTCACCACCAGGGCAAGAGACCCAGTACTTC. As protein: CASSPPGQETQYF.

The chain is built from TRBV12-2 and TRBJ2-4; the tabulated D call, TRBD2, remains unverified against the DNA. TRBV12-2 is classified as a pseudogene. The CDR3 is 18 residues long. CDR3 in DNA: TGTGCAAGTCGCTCCCCGTCGCTAGCGGGAGTGGGCAAAAACATTCAGTACTTC. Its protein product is CASRSPSLAGVGKNIQYF.